A single TCR beta chain is shown here with its context. Profiling relied on immunoSEQ multiplex PCR, and the TCRdb table lists in-frame clones only, not all of them. The sample includes about 40,000 clones, approximately 90% of them seen just once. V lost 4 bases, J lost 4 bases, and 11 bases lay in between. Germline CDR1 reads SGDLS; CDR2 reads YYNGEE. The CDR3 extends over 14 amino acids. The data originate from a study of sequential checkpoint blockade in melanoma. About the research overall: Patients were randomized 1:1 to nivolumab-then-ipilimumab or ipilimumab-then-nivolumab first-line. After both sequences, patients received maintenance nivolumab.

The treatment was: randomized to nivolumab then ipilimumab (arm A) or the reverse (arm B). No patient had prior DNA-damaging chemotherapy. PBMC sorting kept live CD3+CD8+ cells without CD19 or CD56. This TCR was recovered from a human donor with melanoma. The chain employs TRBV9 and TRBJ1-4; D remains unclear. The material sequenced was CD8+ T cells sorted from blood (inferred from file names), taken from a patient given nivolumab and ipilimumab in sequence. The CDR3: CASSPGGSNEKLFF. In DNA form, the CDR3 reads TGTGCCAGCAGCCCAGGTGGGAGTAATGAAAAACTGTTTTTT.